Each of the 2 T cell receptor beta chains below was sequenced from the same sample in a study of CD8 T cells in ankylosing spondylitis. MiXCR, run by TCRdb on the 5' RACE reads, gives a single entry per CDR3 protein. The sample comprises approximately 190,000 distinct CDR3 sequences, approximately 13% of which are singletons, and 9.5% to 11% rests with the top ten. Material: blood, either unsorted or a sorted T cell fraction (not recorded which). The receptor source for this set is a female donor with ankylosing spondylitis or in good health (not recorded which).

In this sample, this clonotype turned up many times. The genes are TRBV19 and TRBJ1-4, with TRBD1 as a possible D gene (5 bases). Trimming shortened V by 6 bases and J by 4 bases, and 9 bases separated the two germline ends. CDR1 is LNHDA, CDR2 SQIVND, per germline (reference sequence). The CDR3 has 13 residues. The CDR3: CASRRQHNEKLFF. The CDR3 nucleotides read TGTGCCAGTAGGCGACAGCATAATGAAAAACTGTTTTTT.

The chain recombines TRBV5-1 with TRBJ2-1; 9 bases line up with TRBD2. The ends lost 0 bases at V and 5 bases at J; junction bases unmatched: 12. The CDR3 length is 18 residues. Germline V CDR1 and CDR2: SGHRS, YFSETQ. The CDR3: CASSLAGTSSAGHNEQFF. CDR3 nucleotide sequence: TGCGCCAGCAGCTTGGCGGGGACTAGCTCCGCGGGGCACAATGAGCAGTTCTTC.